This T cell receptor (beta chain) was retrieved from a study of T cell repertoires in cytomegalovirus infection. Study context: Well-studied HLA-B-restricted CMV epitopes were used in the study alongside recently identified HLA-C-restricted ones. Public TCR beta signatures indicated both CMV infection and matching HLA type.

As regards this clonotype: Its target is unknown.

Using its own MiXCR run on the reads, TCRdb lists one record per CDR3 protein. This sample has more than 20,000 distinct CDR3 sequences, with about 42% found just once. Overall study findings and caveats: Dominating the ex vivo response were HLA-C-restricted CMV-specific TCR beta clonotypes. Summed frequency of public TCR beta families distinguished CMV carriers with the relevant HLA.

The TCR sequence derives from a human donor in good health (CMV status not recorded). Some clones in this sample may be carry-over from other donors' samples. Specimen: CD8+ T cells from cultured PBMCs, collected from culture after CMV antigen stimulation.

The CDR3 bases are TGTGCCACCCGAGGGAACCTACCTTACACACCCCTCCACTTT. Translation gives CATRGNLPYTPLHF. The chain combines TRBV19 with TRBJ1-6, with D hard to call. CDR1 LNHDA and CDR2 SQIVND come from the germline V gene (reference sequence). This CDR3 comprises 14 residues. The V end lost 10 bases, the J end lost 11 bases, and 21 bases lay between the germline ends. Full variable domain (outside the CDR3, taken from reference TRBV19 and TRBJ1-6): DGGITQSPKYLFRKEGQNVTLSCEQNLNHDAMYWYRQDPGQGLRLIYYSQIVNDFQKGDIAEGYSVSREKKESFPLTVTSAQKNPTAFYLCATRGNLPYTPLHFGNGTRLTVT.